The next 5 T cell receptor beta chains were all read from a single sample in a study of graft-versus-host responses after intestinal transplantation. Libraries were prepared by immunoSEQ multiplex PCR; TCRdb keeps only in-frame clonotypes and omits some of them. Of around 20,000 clones detected, roughly 82% appear once; the ten largest clones hold under 2%. The material sequenced was PBMCs, taken 14 days after transplant. The receptors come from a human patient who received an intestinal transplant, so some T cells may come from the graft donor.

The chain uses TRBV25-1 and TRBJ2-5; either TRBD1 or TRBD2 may fit D (6 bases each). The CDR3 is 14 residues long. Germline CDR1 and CDR2: MGHDK and SYGVNS. V was pared by 8 bases and J by 5 bases, with 18 bases between. CDR3 sequence (DNA): TGTGCCAGCGGAGGGGGACTCACCTCGGAGACCCAGTACTTC. Translating it yields CASGGGLTSETQYF.

The chain employs TRBV30 and TRBJ1-2; no definite D call. V was shortened by 3 bases and J by 8 bases, with 7 bases between the two germline ends. CDR1 is GTSNPN, CDR2 SVGIG, per germline (reference sequence). The CDR3 sequence is 10 residues long. Here the CDR3 reads CAWRSQGYTF. CDR3 DNA: TGTGCCTGGAGATCTCAGGGCTACACCTTC.

The chain recombines TRBV6-5 with TRBJ2-1; maybe TRBD2 (6 bases). This CDR3 comprises 16 residues. The germline V gene encodes CDR1 MNHEY and CDR2 SVGAGI. Trimming stripped 0 bases from V and 0 bases from J, with 9 bases between. The CDR3, as DNA: TGTGCCAGCAGTTACTCGGGCGGGACCTCCTACAATGAGCAGTTCTTC. Amino acids: CASSYSGGTSYNEQFF.

This clone was picked up a small number of times. V usage is TRBV6-5 and J usage is TRBJ2-7; 9 nucleotides line up with TRBD1. The CDR3 spans 16 residues. After removal of 2 bases from V and 2 bases from J, the junction contained 7 bases not matched to a gene. Germline-derived CDR1 and CDR2 are MNHEY and SVGAGI. The DNA of the CDR3 is TGTGCCAGCAGTTACGCCCTTGGGACAGGGACCTACGAGCAGTACTTC. It codes for CASSYALGTGTYEQYF.

This sequence joins TRBV7-3 and TRBJ2-2; D remains ambiguous. V dropped 3 bases and J dropped 5 bases, with 10 bases sitting between them. Germline CDR1 and CDR2: SGHTA and FQGTGA. The CDR3 is 14 amino acids. CDR3 sequence reads: CASSFVAGTGELFF. DNA of the CDR3: TGTGCCAGCAGCTTTGTGGCCGGGACCGGGGAGCTGTTTTTT.